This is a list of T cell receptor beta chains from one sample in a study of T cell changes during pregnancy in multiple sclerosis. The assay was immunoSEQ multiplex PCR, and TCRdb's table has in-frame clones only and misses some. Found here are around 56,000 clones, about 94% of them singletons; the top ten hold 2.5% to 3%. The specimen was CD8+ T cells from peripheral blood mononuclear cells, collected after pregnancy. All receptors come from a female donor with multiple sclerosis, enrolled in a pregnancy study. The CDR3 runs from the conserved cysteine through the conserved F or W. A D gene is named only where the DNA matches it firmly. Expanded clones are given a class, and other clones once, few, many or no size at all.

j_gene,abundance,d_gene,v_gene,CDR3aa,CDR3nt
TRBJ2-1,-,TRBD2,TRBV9,CASSISGRSYNEQFF,TGTGCCAGCAGCATTAGCGGGAGGTCCTACAATGAGCAGTTCTTC
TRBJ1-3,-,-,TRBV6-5,CASSYSAGTGNTIYF,TGTGCCAGCAGTTACTCGGCGGGAACCGGAAACACCATATATTTT
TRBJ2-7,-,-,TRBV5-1,CASSLARSYEQYF,TGCGCCAGCAGCTTGGCCAGATCCTACGAGCAGTACTTC
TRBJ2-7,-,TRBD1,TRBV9,CASSGGTGVIEQYF,TGTGCCAGCAGCGGGGGGACAGGGGTTATCGAGCAGTACTTC
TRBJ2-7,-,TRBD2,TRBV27,CASSPSGGGAYEQYF,TGTGCCAGCAGCCCCTCCGGGGGGGGTGCCTACGAGCAGTACTTC
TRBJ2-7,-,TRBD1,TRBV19,CASSMGQGSYEQYF,TGTGCCAGTAGTATGGGACAGGGATCCTACGAGCAGTACTTC
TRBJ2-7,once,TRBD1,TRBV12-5,CASGPGTGWDEQYF,TGTGCTAGTGGTCCAGGGACAGGGTGGGACGAGCAGTACTTC
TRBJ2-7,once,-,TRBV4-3,CASSQEKAGSYEQYF,TGCGCCAGCAGCCAAGAAAAGGCAGGCTCCTACGAGCAGTACTTC
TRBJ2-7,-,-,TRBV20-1,CSAPDGYEQYF,TGCAGTGCACCCGACGGGTACGAGCAGTACTTC
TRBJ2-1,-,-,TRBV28,CASSFPSANEQFF,TGTGCCAGCAGTTTCCCTAGCGCTAATGAGCAGTTCTTC
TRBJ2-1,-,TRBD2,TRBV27,CASSLAGVTYNEQFF,TGTGCCAGCAGTTTAGCGGGAGTGACTTACAATGAGCAGTTCTTC
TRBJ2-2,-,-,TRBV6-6,CASSYFGDTGELFF,TGTGCCAGCAGTTATTTCGGGGACACCGGGGAGCTGTTTTTT
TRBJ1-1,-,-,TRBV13,CASSLYRERMNTEAFF,TGTGCCAGCAGCTTATACAGGGAACGGATGAACACTGAAGCTTTCTTT
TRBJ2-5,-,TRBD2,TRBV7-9,CASSWAGEGETQYF,TGTGCCAGCAGCTGGGCGGGAGAGGGGGAGACCCAGTACTTC
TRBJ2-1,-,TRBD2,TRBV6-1,CASSKTSGSGNEQFF,TGTGCCAGCAGCAAAACTAGCGGGAGTGGCAATGAGCAGTTCTTC
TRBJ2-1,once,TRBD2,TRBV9,CASSGSGSPYNEQFF,TGTGCCAGCAGCGGTAGCGGGAGTCCCTACAATGAGCAGTTCTTC
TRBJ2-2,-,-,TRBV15,CATSIHGELFF,TGTGCCACCAGCATCCACGGGGAGCTGTTTTTT
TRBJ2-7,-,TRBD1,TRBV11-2,CASSDTGGITYF,TGTGCCAGCAGCGACACAGGGGGTATCACGTACTTC
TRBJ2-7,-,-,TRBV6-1,CASSGRNGTSYEQYF,TGTGCCAGCAGTGGACGGAATGGGACTTCCTACGAGCAGTACTTC
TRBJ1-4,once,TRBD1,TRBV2,CASRTGQGGEKLFF,TGTGCCAGCAGGACCGGACAGGGGGGGGAAAAACTGTTTTTT
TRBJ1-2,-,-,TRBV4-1,CASSQGTSRGYTF,TGCGCCAGCAGCCAAGGGACAAGTAGAGGCTACACCTTC
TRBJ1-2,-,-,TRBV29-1,CSVYQGRNYGYTF,TGCAGCGTTTATCAGGGAAGGAACTATGGCTACACCTTC
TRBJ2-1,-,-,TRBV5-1,CASSFEAGGNEQFF,TGCGCCAGCAGCTTTGAGGCAGGGGGGAATGAGCAGTTCTTC
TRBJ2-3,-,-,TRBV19,CASSIETGSKTDTQYF,TGTGCCAGTAGTATAGAAACAGGGAGTAAGACAGATACGCAGTATTTT
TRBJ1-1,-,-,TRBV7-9,CASSTGGWRYTEAFF,TGTGCCAGCAGCACGGGGGGGTGGAGGTACACTGAAGCTTTCTTT
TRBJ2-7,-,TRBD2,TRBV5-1,CASSWGTSGVTYEQYF,TGCGCCAGCAGCTGGGGGACTAGCGGGGTCACCTACGAGCAGTACTTC
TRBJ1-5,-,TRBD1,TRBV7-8,CASSLTGDRPHQPQHF,TGTGCCAGCAGCTTAACCGGGGACAGGCCTCATCAGCCCCAGCATTTT
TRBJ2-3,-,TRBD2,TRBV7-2,CASSLRLAGGPSADTQYF,TGTGCCAGCAGCTTGAGACTAGCGGGAGGGCCATCCGCAGATACGCAGTATTTT
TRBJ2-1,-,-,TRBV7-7,CASSLDTGLATYNEQFF,TGTGCCAGCAGCTTAGACACGGGACTCGCAACTTACAATGAGCAGTTCTTC
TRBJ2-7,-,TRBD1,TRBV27,CASSPGQRLREQYF,TGTGCCAGCAGTCCGGGACAGAGACTTCGCGAGCAGTACTTC
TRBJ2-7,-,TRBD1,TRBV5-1,CASTGQGGEQYF,TGCGCCAGCACGGGACAGGGAGGCGAGCAGTACTTC
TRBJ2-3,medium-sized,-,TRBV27,CASSDRSYTDTQYF,TGTGCCAGCAGCGACAGGTCTTACACAGATACGCAGTATTTT
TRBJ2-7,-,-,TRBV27,CASSLQVSYEQYF,TGTGCCAGCAGCCTACAGGTTTCCTACGAGCAGTACTTC
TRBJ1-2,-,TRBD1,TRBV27,CASSLKWDSGGYTF,TGTGCCAGCAGTTTAAAATGGGACAGCGGTGGCTACACCTTC
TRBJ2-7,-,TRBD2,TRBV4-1,CASSQDSRGGYEQYF,TGCGCCAGCAGCCAAGATTCACGGGGGGGCTACGAGCAGTACTTC
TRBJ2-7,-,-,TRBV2,CASSEAELSYEQYF,TGTGCCAGCAGTGAAGCAGAACTCTCCTACGAGCAGTACTTC
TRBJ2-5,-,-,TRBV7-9,CASSKPDVAVGEETQYF,TGTGCCAGCAGCAAACCAGACGTAGCGGTGGGGGAAGAGACCCAGTACTTC